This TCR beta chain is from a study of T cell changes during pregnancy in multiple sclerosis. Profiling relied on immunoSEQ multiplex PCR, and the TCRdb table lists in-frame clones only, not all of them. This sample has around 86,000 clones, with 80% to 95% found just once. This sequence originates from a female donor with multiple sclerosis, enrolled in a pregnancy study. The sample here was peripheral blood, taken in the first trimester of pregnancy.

The CDR3 loop reads CASSLVPGKSSYNEQFF. CDR3 DNA: TGCGCCAGCAGCTTGGTTCCGGGAAAGAGCTCCTACAATGAGCAGTTCTTC. The V gene is TRBV5-1, the J gene TRBJ2-1; D may be TRBD2 (5 bases). Deletions cut 0 bases from V and 0 bases from J, with 13 bases between. CDR1 is SGHRS, CDR2 YFSETQ, per germline. CDR3 length equals 17 residues.